A single sample gave rise to the 30 T cell receptor beta chains below, sequenced in a study of blood T cell repertoires in COVID-19. Repertoires were generated with immunoSEQ multiplex PCR, while TCRdb's copy carries only in-frame clones and drops some. The table shows 300,000 to 350,000 clones, with about 86% occurring only once. Specimen: peripheral blood. These receptors all come from a man aged 25 to 45 with active or convalescent COVID-19.

The chain has TRBV13 and TRBJ2-1; 9 bases fit TRBD2. Trimming took 5 bases from V and 6 from J; bases not matched to a gene: 8. This CDR3 has 15 residues. Germline V gene data show CDR1 as PRHDT and CDR2 as FYEKMQ (reference sequence). DNA for the CDR3: TGTGCCAGCAGCCCCGCTAGCGGGGTTGTCAATGAGCAGTTCTTC. This gives the protein CASSPASGVVNEQFF.

The rearrangement joins TRBV4-3 to TRBJ2-1; TRBD2 aligns across 7 bases. CDR3 size: 15 residues. Trimming took 1 base from V and 12 from J; bases not matched to a gene: 12. Germline CDR1 LGHNA, CDR2 YSLEER. CDR3 in amino acids: CASSQAGRMGTGQFF. In DNA, the CDR3 is TGCGCCAGCAGCCAAGCCGGGAGGATGGGGACTGGGCAGTTCTTC.

The V and J genes are TRBV2 and TRBJ1-6; TRBD1 might be the D (6 bases). The CDR3 runs 16 residues. The V end lost 3 bases, the J end lost 2 bases, and 11 bases lay between the germline ends. Germline values: CDR1 SNHLY, CDR2 FYNNEI. CDR3 protein: CASSEVGHTYNSPLHF. CDR3 DNA sequence: TGTGCCAGCAGTGAGGTGGGACATACCTATAATTCACCCCTCCACTTT.

The CDR3 is CSVSGTYEQYF. CDR3 DNA: TGCAGCGTTTCAGGGACCTACGAGCAGTACTTC. The chain has TRBV29-1 and TRBJ2-7, with a tentative D call TRBD1 (5 bases). There are 11 residues in the CDR3. The V gene lost 5 bases and the J gene lost 2 bases, with 7 bases spanning the gap. Germline V gene lookup returns CDR1 SQVTM and CDR2 ANQGSEA.

This clone came up once. The chain joins TRBV10-3 to TRBJ2-5; 14 bases line up with TRBD2. Germline values: CDR1 ENHRY, CDR2 SYGVKD. V shed 2 bases and J 4 bases; nucleotides not matched to a gene: 3. The CDR3 runs 16 residues. The chain's CDR3 is CAISEGTSGGLETQYF. In DNA, the CDR3 is TGTGCCATCAGTGAGGGGACTAGCGGGGGTCTAGAGACCCAGTACTTC.

Of note for this clone: At one boundary the junction diverges from the germline segment, which might be a read error. This chain joins TRBV18 and TRBJ2-3; possibly TRBD1 for D (6 bases). CDR1 and CDR2 from the germline V gene are KGHSH and LQKENI. This CDR3 spans 14 amino acids. CDR3 in DNA: TGTGCCAGCTCACCACAGTCAGGTCAGGGGTGGGGCAATTTT. It encodes CASSPQSGQGWGNF.

The CDR3 protein is CASSLSTGVYEQYF. The DNA for the CDR3 is TGTGCCAGCAGTTTATCCACAGGGGTCTACGAGCAGTACTTC. The chain recombines TRBV27 with TRBJ2-7; 7 nucleotides line up with TRBD1. With V trimmed by 0 bases and J by 3 bases, 2 bases remained unmatched. The germline CDR1 and CDR2 sequences are MNHEY and SMNVEV (reference sequence). The CDR3 runs 14 residues.

V is TRBV7-6 and J is TRBJ2-2, with TRBD2 identical over 11 bases. The CDR3 has 19 residues. Unmatched junction bases numbered 8, after V lost 2 bases and J lost 0 bases. Germline values: CDR1 SGHVS, CDR2 FNYEAQ. This CDR3 reads CASSLSSSGRTTNTGELFF. The CDR3 bases are TGTGCCAGCAGCTTATCCTCTAGCGGGAGGACCACGAACACCGGGGAGCTGTTTTTT.

The V and J genes are TRBV9 and TRBJ2-1; 7 bases are shared with TRBD2. In germline, CDR1 is SGDLS, CDR2 YYNGEE. Unmatched junction bases numbered 8, after V lost 7 bases and J lost 7 bases. This CDR3 region has 13 residues. CDR3 DNA sequence: TGTGCCAGCCGGGGGGTGGGACCAAATGAGCAGTTCTTC. Translation: CASRGVGPNEQFF.

This clone was observed a handful of times. The CDR3, as DNA: TGCGCCAGCAGCCAAGAAAGGGGGAATTCACCCCTCCACTTT. Encoded protein: CASSQERGNSPLHF. The chain uses TRBV4-1 and TRBJ1-6; maybe TRBD1 (6 bases). The length of the CDR3 is 14 residues. V was cut by 0 bases and J by 7 bases, with 7 bases left in between. In germline, CDR1 is MGHRA, CDR2 YSYEKL.

The V call is TRBV11-3, the J call TRBJ2-1; TRBD2 matches at 13 bases. The CDR3 loop spans 19 amino acids. The V gene end was trimmed by 5 bases and the J gene end by 0 bases; junction bases not matched to a gene: 10. Germline CDR1 SGHNT, CDR2 YENEEA. The DNA for the CDR3 is TGTGCCAGCAGCCCACGACTAGCGGGGGGCCCGAGCTCCTACAATGAGCAGTTCTTC. Protein: CASSPRLAGGPSSYNEQFF.

The rearrangement joins TRBV6-2 or TRBV6-3 to TRBJ1-2, with D perhaps matching TRBD1 (5 bases). The CDR3 runs to 13 residues. CDR1 is MNHEY and CDR2 is SVGEGT in the germline V gene. Trimming stripped 6 bases from V and 8 bases from J, with 16 bases between. CDR3 sequence: CASSWGRGVGYTF. The CDR3 coding sequence is TGTGCCAGCAGCTGGGGGAGGGGAGTCGGCTACACCTTC.

On this clone itself: An end of the junction does not agree with germline; a read error may underlie this. The rearrangement links TRBV9 to TRBJ2-1; 8 nucleotides align to TRBD2. CDR3 size: 15 residues. Germline V gene sequence: CDR1 SGDLS, CDR2 YYNGEE. This chain's CDR3 is CARRGGGGLYNEQFF. The DNA for the CDR3 is TGCGCCCGCCGCGGGGGCGGGGGGCTTTACAATGAGCAGTTCTTC.

The V gene is TRBV10-3, the J gene TRBJ2-5, with no clear D. CDR1 ENHRY and CDR2 SYGVKD come from the germline V gene. Trimming shortened V by 5 bases and J by 10 bases, and 23 bases separated the two germline ends. This CDR3 comprises 15 residues. CDR3 amino acids: CAISLPGSEPYGQYF. The CDR3 region has the DNA TGTGCCATCAGTCTCCCCGGGTCTGAGCCCTATGGCCAGTACTTC.

The chain has TRBV19 and TRBJ1-3; D unclear. CDR1 and CDR2 from the germline V gene are LNHDA and SQIVND (reference sequence). With 6 bases removed from V and 5 bases from J, the gap between germline ends came to 11 bases. CDR3 length: 13 residues. The chain's CDR3 is CASRMSSRNTIYF. For the CDR3, the DNA is TGTGCCAGTAGAATGAGCTCACGAAACACCATATATTTT.

V is TRBV4-3 and J is TRBJ1-2; D is perhaps TRBD1 (6 bases). The V end lost 4 bases, the J end lost 8 bases, and 20 bases lay between the germline ends. This CDR3 has 15 amino acids. Germline CDR1 LGHNA, CDR2 YSLEER. CDR3 coding DNA: TGCGCCAGCAGCCCGGGCGGGGGGGCGGTACACGGCTACACCTTC. The encoded protein is CASSPGGGAVHGYTF.

In its sample, this clone was seen a few times. Other DNA sequences in this sample translate to the same CDR3. The chain links TRBV7-2 to TRBJ1-5; D is uncertain. This CDR3 contains 14 residues. Germline CDR1 SGHTA, CDR2 FQGNSA. The V end lost 1 base, the J end lost 2 bases, and 6 bases lay between the germline ends. The CDR3 DNA reads TGTGCCAGCAGCTTAGTGTCTGGCAATCAGCCCCAGCATTTT. Protein product: CASSLVSGNQPQHF.

The rearrangement uses TRBV10-1 and TRBJ2-3; D is perhaps TRBD2 (6 bases). Trimming stripped 5 bases from V and 1 base from J, with 16 bases between. The CDR3 runs 16 residues. Germline V gene data show CDR1 as WNHNN and CDR2 as SYGVQD (reference sequence). CDR3 protein: CASSTRGGNGTDTQYF. DNA for the CDR3: TGCGCCAGCAGTACCCGAGGAGGGAACGGCACAGATACGCAGTATTTT.

The genes are TRBV29-1 and TRBJ1-2; TRBD1 agrees at 9 bases. V was clipped by 7 bases and J by 6 bases; unmatched bases: 21. This CDR3 region has 17 residues. The V gene's germline CDR1 is SQVTM and CDR2 ANQGSEA. In nucleotides, the CDR3 is TGCAGCGAGTTTCGGTTGGACAGGGGCCGCCGGGATAATGGCTACACCTTC. It specifies CSEFRLDRGRRDNGYTF.

Written as DNA, the CDR3 is TGTGCCAGCAGTGTGACAGGGGGGATTGGTTCACCCCTCCACTTT. Translation gives CASSVTGGIGSPLHF. The chain uses TRBV28 and TRBJ1-6; TRBD1 matches at 9 bases. The CDR3 extends over 15 amino acids. CDR1 and CDR2 from the germline V gene are MDHEN and SYDVKM. Germline trimming cut 5 bases from V and 9 bases from J; bases unmatched to any gene: 8. Looking up the rest from reference TRBV28 and TRBJ1-6 gives the full variable domain: DVKVTQSSRYLVKRTGEKVFLECVQDMDHENMFWYRQDPGLGLRLIYFSYDVKMKEKGDIPEGYSVSREKKERFSLILESASTNQTSMYLCASSVTGGIGSPLHFGNGTRLTVT.

The chain couples TRBV11-3 to TRBJ1-4, with 7 bases identical to TRBD1. The V segment lost 1 base and the J segment 8 bases; nucleotides outside the gene matches: 7. The V gene's germline CDR1 is SGHNT and CDR2 YENEEA. CDR3 length equals 15 residues. CDR3: CASSLGPQGEEKLFF. CDR3 bases: TGTGCCAGCAGCTTAGGCCCCCAGGGGGAAGAAAAACTGTTTTTT.

This clone was seen a single time. This chain joins TRBV11-3 and TRBJ2-6, with D unclear. The CDR3 extends over 14 amino acids. Trimming pared 5 bases from V and 4 bases from J, leaving 9 bases between. Germline CDR1 reads SGHNT; CDR2 reads YENEEA. Written as DNA, the CDR3 is TGTGCCAGCAGCGTCACTACAGGGGCCAACGTCCTGACTTTC. Translating it yields CASSVTTGANVLTF.

This clone is a singleton in its sample. V and J are TRBV28 and TRBJ2-3; 8 bases map to TRBD2. Germline assignment: CDR1 MDHEN and CDR2 SYDVKM. The CDR3 length is 13 residues. With 8 bases clipped from V and 0 bases from J, the junction kept 1 base outside the gene matches. CDR3 sequence: CASASGSTDTQYF. As DNA, the CDR3 is TGTGCCAGCGCTAGCGGGAGCACAGATACGCAGTATTTT.

The chain joins TRBV5-1 to TRBJ2-7, with 7 bases aligning to TRBD1. The CDR3 length is 13 residues. V dropped 4 bases and J dropped 7; count of bases not matched to a gene: 8. Germline assignment: CDR1 SGHRS and CDR2 YFSETQ. This CDR3 is CASSINRGKEQYF. The CDR3, as DNA: TGCGCCAGCAGCATAAACAGGGGTAAGGAGCAGTACTTC.

This clone was counted a few times. The rearrangement uses TRBV27 and TRBJ2-6, with D tentatively TRBD1 (5 bases). V shed 2 bases and J shed 2 bases, with 16 bases lying between them. Germline CDR1 reads MNHEY; CDR2 reads SMNVEV (reference sequence). CDR3 length: 18 amino acids. In DNA, the CDR3 is TGTGCCAGCAGTTTAAGGGGTACAAAACTTACTGGGGCCAACGTCCTGACTTTC. Protein: CASSLRGTKLTGANVLTF.

The gene calls are TRBV15 and TRBJ2-5; D is possibly TRBD2 (5 bases). Germline V lookup: CDR1 LNHNV, CDR2 YYDKDF (reference sequence). The germline V and J ends were trimmed by 4 bases and 0 bases, with 9 bases remaining between them. This CDR3 region has 14 residues. CDR3 DNA: TGTGCCACCAGCAAGCGGCTGAACCAAGAGACCCAGTACTTC. It encodes CATSKRLNQETQYF.

The chain is built from TRBV5-8 and TRBJ2-5, with unresolved D. Trimming left V 4 bases short and J 4 bases short, with 8 bases between. The CDR3 contains 12 residues. Germline assignment: CDR1 SGHTS and CDR2 YDEGEE. The CDR3 loop reads CASSGRIETQYF. CDR3 nucleotides: TGTGCCAGCAGCGGCCGAATAGAGACCCAGTACTTC. The whole variable domain, remainder taken from reference TRBV5-8 and TRBJ2-5, is EAGVTQSPTHLIKTRGQQATLRCSPISGHTSVYWYQQALGLGLQFLLWYDEGEERNRGNFPPRFSGRQFPNYSSELNVNALELEDSALYLCASSGRIETQYFGPGTRLLVL.

This clone was detected only a few times. This sequence joins TRBV2 and TRBJ1-3; D gene ambiguous. The V gene's germline CDR1 is SNHLY and CDR2 FYNNEI. V dropped 6 bases and J dropped 16 bases, with 19 bases sitting between them. The CDR3 runs 12 residues. CDR3 protein: CASSLGVTGFYF. In DNA form, the CDR3 reads TGTGCCAGCAGCCTTGGGGTTACGGGATTCTATTTT.

V is TRBV9 and J is TRBJ2-3, with D maybe TRBD2 (5 bases). CDR3 length: 15 amino acids. Trimming stripped 1 base from V and 6 bases from J, with 15 bases between. Germline CDR1 SGDLS, CDR2 YYNGEE. CDR3 loop: CASSVTPGVSDTQYF. The CDR3 DNA is TGTGCCAGCAGCGTAACTCCCGGGGTCTCCGATACGCAGTATTTT.

In its sample, this clone was seen once. This rearrangement joins TRBV28 to TRBJ2-3; 9 nucleotides line up with TRBD1. The CDR3 loop spans 16 amino acids. J was trimmed by 3 bases and V by 3 bases; bases with no gene match: 7. CDR1 is MDHEN, CDR2 SYDVKM, per germline. The CDR3 sequence: CASSFHRGRGTDTQYF. The CDR3 DNA reads as TGTGCCAGCAGTTTCCACAGGGGGCGCGGGACAGATACGCAGTATTTT.